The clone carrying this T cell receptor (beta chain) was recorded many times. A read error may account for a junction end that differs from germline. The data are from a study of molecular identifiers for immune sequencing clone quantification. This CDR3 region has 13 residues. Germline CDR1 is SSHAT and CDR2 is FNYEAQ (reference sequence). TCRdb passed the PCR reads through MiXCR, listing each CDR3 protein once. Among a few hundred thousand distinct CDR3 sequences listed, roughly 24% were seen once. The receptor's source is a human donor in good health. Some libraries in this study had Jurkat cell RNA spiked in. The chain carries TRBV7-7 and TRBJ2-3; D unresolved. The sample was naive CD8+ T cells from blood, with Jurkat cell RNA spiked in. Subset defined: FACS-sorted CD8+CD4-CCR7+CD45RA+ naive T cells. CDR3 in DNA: TGTGCTAGCAGCGCGGCGCCTGCAGATACGCAGTATTTT. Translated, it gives CASSAAPADTQYF.